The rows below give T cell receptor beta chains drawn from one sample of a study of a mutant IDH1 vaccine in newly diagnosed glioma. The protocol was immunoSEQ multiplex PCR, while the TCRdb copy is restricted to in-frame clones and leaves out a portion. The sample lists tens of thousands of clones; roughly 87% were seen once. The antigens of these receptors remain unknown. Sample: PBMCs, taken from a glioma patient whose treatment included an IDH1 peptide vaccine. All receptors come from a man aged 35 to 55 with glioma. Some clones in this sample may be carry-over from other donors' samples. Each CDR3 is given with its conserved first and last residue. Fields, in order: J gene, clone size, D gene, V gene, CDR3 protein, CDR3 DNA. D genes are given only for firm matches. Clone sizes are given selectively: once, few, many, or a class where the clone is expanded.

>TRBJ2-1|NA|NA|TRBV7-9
CASIITNRGLNEQFF
TGTGCCAGCATCATAACAAACCGGGGGCTCAATGAGCAGTTCTTC
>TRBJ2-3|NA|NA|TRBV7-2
CASSRVMRDTQYF
TGTGCCAGCAGCCGTGTGATGAGAGATACGCAGTATTTT
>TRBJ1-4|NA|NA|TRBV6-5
CASSSKGSEKLFF
TGTGCCAGCAGTTCGAAAGGGAGCGAAAAACTGTTTTTT
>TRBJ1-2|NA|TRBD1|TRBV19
CASRMTGNYGYTF
TGTGCCAGTCGAATGACAGGGAACTATGGCTACACCTTC
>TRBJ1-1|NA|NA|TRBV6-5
CASSSDILPNTEAFF
TGTGCCAGCAGTTCCGACATCTTACCCAACACTGAAGCTTTCTTT
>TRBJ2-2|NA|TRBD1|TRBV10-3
CAISPGGITGELFF
TGTGCCATCAGTCCAGGGGGAATCACCGGGGAGCTGTTTTTT
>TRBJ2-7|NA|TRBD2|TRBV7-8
CASSDAGGLSYEQYF
TGTGCCAGCAGCGACGCGGGGGGCCTCTCCTACGAGCAGTACTTC
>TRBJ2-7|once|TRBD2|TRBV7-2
CASSFSGGGEEQYF
TGTGCCAGCAGCTTTTCGGGAGGGGGAGAGGAGCAGTACTTC
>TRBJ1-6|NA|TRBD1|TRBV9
CASSGRDRVNSPLHF
TGTGCCAGCAGCGGAAGGGACAGGGTGAATTCACCCCTCCACTTT
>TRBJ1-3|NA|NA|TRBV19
CASRRTAGNTIYF
TGTGCCAGCAGGCGGACAGCTGGAAACACCATATATTTT
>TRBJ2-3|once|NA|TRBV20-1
CSPRRQGTQYF
TGCAGTCCCCGACGGCAGGGAACGCAGTATTTT
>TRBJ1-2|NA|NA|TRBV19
CASSTGQSFNYGYTF
TGTGCCAGTAGTACCGGACAGTCTTTTAACTATGGCTACACCTTC
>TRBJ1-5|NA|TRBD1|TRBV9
CASSTGGGWQPQHF
TGTGCCAGCAGCACAGGGGGAGGTTGGCAGCCCCAGCATTTT
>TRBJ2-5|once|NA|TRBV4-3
CASSPSAGSETQYF
TGCGCCAGCAGCCCCTCGGCGGGGAGCGAGACCCAGTACTTC
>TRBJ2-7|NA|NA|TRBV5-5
CASSLSGSVGRGREQYF
TGTGCCAGCAGCTTGTCAGGGTCGGTAGGCCGGGGGCGCGAGCAGTACTTC
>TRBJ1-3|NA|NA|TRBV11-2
CASSFGGGSGNTIYF
TGTGCCAGCAGCTTCGGAGGGGGCTCTGGAAACACCATATATTTT
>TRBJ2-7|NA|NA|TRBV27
CASSGGGPLEQYF
TGTGCCAGCAGTGGGGGGGGGCCTCTCGAGCAGTACTTC
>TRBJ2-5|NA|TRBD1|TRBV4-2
CASSQGRGQGSQETQYF
TGTGCCAGCAGCCAAGGCCGAGGACAGGGATCCCAAGAGACCCAGTACTTC
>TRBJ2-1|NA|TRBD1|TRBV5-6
CASSLGDRSYNEQFF
TGTGCCAGCAGCTTGGGGGACAGATCCTACAATGAGCAGTTCTTC
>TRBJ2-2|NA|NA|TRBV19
CASNRGAGTGELFF
TGTGCCAGTAACCGGGGGGCGGGCACCGGGGAGCTGTTTTTT
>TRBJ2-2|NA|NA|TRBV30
CAWSGGDGELFF
TGTGCCTGGAGTGGAGGGGACGGGGAGCTGTTTTTT